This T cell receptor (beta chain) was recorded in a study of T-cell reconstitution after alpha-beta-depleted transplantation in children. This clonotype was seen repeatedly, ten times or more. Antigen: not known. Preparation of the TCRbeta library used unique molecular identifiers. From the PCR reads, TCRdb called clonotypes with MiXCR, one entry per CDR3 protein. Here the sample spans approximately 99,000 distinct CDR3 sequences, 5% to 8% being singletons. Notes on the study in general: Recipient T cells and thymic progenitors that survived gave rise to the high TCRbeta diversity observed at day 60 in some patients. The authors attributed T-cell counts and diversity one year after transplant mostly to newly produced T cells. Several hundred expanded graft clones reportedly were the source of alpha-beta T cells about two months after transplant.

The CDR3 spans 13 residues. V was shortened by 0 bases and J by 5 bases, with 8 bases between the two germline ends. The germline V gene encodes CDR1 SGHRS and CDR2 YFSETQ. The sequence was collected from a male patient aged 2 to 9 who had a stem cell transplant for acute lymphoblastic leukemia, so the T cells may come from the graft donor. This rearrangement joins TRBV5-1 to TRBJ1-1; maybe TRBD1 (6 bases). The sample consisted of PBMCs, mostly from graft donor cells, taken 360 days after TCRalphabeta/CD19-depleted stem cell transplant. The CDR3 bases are TGCGCCAGCAGCTTGGGGGGGCTTACTGAAGCTTTCTTT. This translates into CASSLGGLTEAFF.